Listed below are T cell receptor beta chains from one sample, sequenced in a study of molecular identifiers for immune sequencing clone quantification. TCRdb re-called the PCR reads through MiXCR, storing one row per CDR3 protein. The sample consists of about 640,000 distinct CDR3 sequences, 15% to 20% of them appearing once. The material sequenced was naive CD8+ T cells from blood, with Jurkat cell RNA spiked in. All receptors come from a human donor in good health. Some libraries in this study had Jurkat cell RNA spiked in. Each CDR3 is given with its conserved first and last residue. The D gene is left open where the match is weak. Only part of the rows carry a size: once, few, many, or a class if the clone is expanded.

d_call: TRBD1
v_call: TRBV2
j_call: TRBJ2-7
clone_size: few
cdr3_aa: CASRPPGTGGSYEQYF
cdr3_nt: TGTGCCAGCAGACCCCCCGGGACAGGGGGCTCCTACGAGCAGTACTTC

d_call: NA
v_call: TRBV25-1
j_call: TRBJ2-1
clone_size: few
cdr3_aa: CASSEYRPYNEQFF
cdr3_nt: TGTGCCAGCAGTGAATACCGGCCGTACAATGAGCAGTTCTTC

d_call: NA
v_call: TRBV7-8
j_call: TRBJ2-7
clone_size: NA
cdr3_aa: CASSPWRKPFEQYF
cdr3_nt: TGTGCCAGCAGTCCGTGGAGAAAACCTTTCGAGCAGTACTTC

d_call: TRBD1
v_call: TRBV6-5
j_call: TRBJ2-6
clone_size: many
cdr3_aa: CASTPDRAGANVLTF
cdr3_nt: TGTGCCAGCACCCCCGACAGGGCTGGGGCCAACGTCCTGACTTTC

d_call: TRBD1
v_call: TRBV27
j_call: TRBJ2-1
clone_size: NA
cdr3_aa: CASSLQGEDDEQFF
cdr3_nt: TGTGCCAGCAGCTTACAGGGGGAGGATGATGAGCAGTTCTTC

d_call: NA
v_call: TRBV30
j_call: TRBJ2-7
clone_size: NA
cdr3_aa: CAWSVSLGFYEQYF
cdr3_nt: TGTGCCTGGAGTGTAAGTTTAGGGTTCTACGAGCAGTACTTC

d_call: NA
v_call: TRBV4-3
j_call: TRBJ2-3
clone_size: NA
cdr3_aa: CASSPGTSAADTLYF
cdr3_nt: TGCGCCAGCAGCCCCGGGACAAGCGCGGCAGATACGCTGTATTTT

d_call: NA
v_call: TRBV3-2
j_call: TRBJ1-1
clone_size: NA
cdr3_aa: CASSQDSWQGPNTEAFF
cdr3_nt: TGTGCCAGCAGCCAAGACTCTTGGCAGGGGCCGAACACTGAAGCTTTCTTT

d_call: TRBD2
v_call: TRBV12-3/TRBV12-4
j_call: TRBJ2-2
clone_size: few
cdr3_aa: CASSDTSGGATGELFF
cdr3_nt: TGTGCCAGCAGTGACACTAGCGGGGGGGCCACCGGGGAGCTGTTTTTT

d_call: TRBD2
v_call: TRBV27
j_call: TRBJ2-1
clone_size: NA
cdr3_aa: CASSLILAGGPSVSYNEQFF
cdr3_nt: TGTGCCAGCAGTTTAATTCTAGCGGGAGGGCCCTCGGTGTCCTACAATGAGCAGTTCTTC

d_call: NA
v_call: TRBV11-3
j_call: TRBJ1-1
clone_size: NA
cdr3_aa: CASSGRADPEAFF
cdr3_nt: TGTGCCAGCAGCGGGAGGGCAGACCCTGAAGCTTTCTTT

d_call: NA
v_call: TRBV30
j_call: TRBJ1-5
clone_size: few
cdr3_aa: CAWSGEGRLLYQPQHF
cdr3_nt: TGTGCCTGGAGCGGGGAGGGACGTCTGCTTTATCAGCCCCAGCATTTT

d_call: NA
v_call: TRBV5-6
j_call: TRBJ1-1
clone_size: many
cdr3_aa: CASSFRWKNTEAFF
cdr3_nt: TGTGCCAGCAGCTTCAGGTGGAAGAACACTGAAGCTTTCTTT

d_call: NA
v_call: TRBV6-6
j_call: TRBJ2-7
clone_size: many
cdr3_aa: CASTPRRATDYEQYF
cdr3_nt: TGTGCCAGCACCCCCAGGCGCGCAACCGACTACGAGCAGTACTTC

d_call: NA
v_call: TRBV7-2
j_call: TRBJ2-7
clone_size: many
cdr3_aa: CANMLGVEQYF
cdr3_nt: TGTGCCAACATGCTTGGGGTCGAGCAGTACTTC

d_call: NA
v_call: TRBV13
j_call: TRBJ1-2
clone_size: NA
cdr3_aa: CASSLGAGSNYGYTF
cdr3_nt: TGTGCCAGCAGCTTAGGGGCAGGTTCCAACTATGGCTACACCTTC

d_call: NA
v_call: TRBV9
j_call: TRBJ2-3
clone_size: many
cdr3_aa: CASSASGLSDTQYF
cdr3_nt: TGTGCCAGCAGCGCCTCTGGACTATCAGATACGCAGTATTTT

d_call: NA
v_call: TRBV4-3
j_call: TRBJ2-7
clone_size: many
cdr3_aa: CASSQDRTPGYEQYF
cdr3_nt: TGCGCCAGCAGCCAAGACCGGACTCCGGGGTACGAGCAGTACTTC

d_call: NA
v_call: TRBV4-1
j_call: TRBJ2-3
clone_size: many
cdr3_aa: CASSQAGTDDSTDTQYF
cdr3_nt: TGCGCCAGCAGCCAAGCCGGGACCGACGATAGCACAGATACGCAGTATTTT

d_call: NA
v_call: TRBV10-1
j_call: TRBJ2-7
clone_size: few
cdr3_aa: CASSPPDGEQYF
cdr3_nt: TGCGCCAGCAGCCCCCCGGACGGCGAGCAGTACTTC

d_call: NA
v_call: TRBV4-3
j_call: TRBJ2-3
clone_size: many
cdr3_aa: CASSQLPSSTDTQYF
cdr3_nt: TGCGCCAGCAGCCAATTACCTAGTAGCACAGATACGCAGTATTTT

d_call: NA
v_call: TRBV27
j_call: TRBJ2-7
clone_size: many
cdr3_aa: CASSLSIRLEEGSSYEQYF
cdr3_nt: TGTGCCAGCAGTTTATCCATCCGGCTTGAGGAGGGAAGCTCCTACGAGCAGTACTTC

d_call: NA
v_call: TRBV28
j_call: TRBJ2-7
clone_size: few
cdr3_aa: CASSLYGTSSSYEQYF
cdr3_nt: TGTGCCAGCAGTTTATATGGGACGTCGAGCTCCTACGAGCAGTACTTC

d_call: NA
v_call: TRBV7-8
j_call: TRBJ1-1
clone_size: few
cdr3_aa: CASSYLEMGNQEEAFF
cdr3_nt: TGTGCCAGCAGTTACCTGGAAATGGGAAACCAAGAGGAGGCTTTCTTT

d_call: NA
v_call: TRBV29-1
j_call: TRBJ2-3
clone_size: many
cdr3_aa: CSVEEYAERTDTQYF
cdr3_nt: TGCAGCGTTGAAGAGTACGCAGAACGCACAGATACGCAGTATTTT

d_call: NA
v_call: TRBV6-6
j_call: TRBJ2-7
clone_size: many
cdr3_aa: CASSYSGIINWDGGEGGF
cdr3_nt: TGTGCCAGCAGTTACTCCGGAATCATAAACTGGGACGGCGGAGAGGGAGGCTTC

d_call: NA
v_call: TRBV30
j_call: TRBJ2-1
clone_size: NA
cdr3_aa: CAWSVVKYNEQFF
cdr3_nt: TGTGCCTGGAGTGTGGTTAAGTACAATGAGCAGTTCTTC

d_call: TRBD2
v_call: TRBV7-9
j_call: TRBJ2-7
clone_size: NA
cdr3_aa: CASSQGPSGNYEQYF
cdr3_nt: TGTGCCAGCAGCCAGGGGCCTAGCGGGAACTACGAGCAGTACTTC

d_call: NA
v_call: TRBV19
j_call: TRBJ1-1
clone_size: many
cdr3_aa: CASSMDALEAFF
cdr3_nt: TGTGCCAGTAGTATGGACGCCTTGGAAGCTTTCTTT

d_call: NA
v_call: TRBV6-6
j_call: TRBJ2-7
clone_size: many
cdr3_aa: CASSYSPRGGEQYF
cdr3_nt: TGTGCCAGCAGTTACTCTCCCAGGGGAGGAGAGCAGTACTTC

d_call: NA
v_call: TRBV7-2
j_call: TRBJ1-5
clone_size: many
cdr3_aa: CASSFAGSNQPQHF
cdr3_nt: TGTGCCAGCAGCTTCGCTGGGTCTAATCAGCCCCAGCATTTT

d_call: NA
v_call: TRBV2
j_call: TRBJ1-5
clone_size: many
cdr3_aa: CASSEYETVSNQPQHF
cdr3_nt: TGTGCCAGCAGTGAATACGAGACCGTTAGCAATCAGCCCCAGCATTTT

d_call: TRBD1
v_call: TRBV6-8
j_call: TRBJ2-1
clone_size: NA
cdr3_aa: CASSPGTGYFGEQLF
cdr3_nt: TGTGCCAGCAGCCCAGGGACAGGGTATTTCGGTGAGCAGCTCTTC

d_call: NA
v_call: TRBV24-1
j_call: TRBJ1-2
clone_size: NA
cdr3_aa: CATRQQGNYGYTF
cdr3_nt: TGTGCCACCAGACAGCAGGGAAACTATGGCTACACCTTC

d_call: TRBD1
v_call: TRBV6-2/TRBV6-3
j_call: TRBJ1-5
clone_size: NA
cdr3_aa: CASSLWEGADRDDQPQHF
cdr3_nt: TGTGCCAGCAGTTTGTGGGAGGGAGCCGACAGGGACGATCAGCCCCAGCATTTT

d_call: NA
v_call: TRBV3-1
j_call: TRBJ2-6
clone_size: many
cdr3_aa: CASSQRFRDGGISGANVLTF
cdr3_nt: TGTGCCAGCAGCCAAAGGTTCCGGGACGGGGGCATCTCTGGGGCCAACGTCCTGACTTTC

d_call: NA
v_call: TRBV12-3/TRBV12-4
j_call: TRBJ2-6
clone_size: few
cdr3_aa: CASSGQPISGANVLTF
cdr3_nt: TGTGCCAGCAGCGGACAGCCCATCTCTGGGGCCAACGTCCTGACTTTC

d_call: NA
v_call: TRBV21-1
j_call: TRBJ1-5
clone_size: NA
cdr3_aa: CASSIQLARPPFYSNQPQHF
cdr3_nt: TGTGCCAGCAGCATCCAGCTGGCGCGTCCACCTTTTTATAGCAATCAGCCCCAGCATTTT

d_call: TRBD1
v_call: TRBV12-3/TRBV12-4
j_call: TRBJ1-2
clone_size: once
cdr3_aa: CASRGQDYGHTF
cdr3_nt: TGTGCCAGCAGAGGACAGGACTATGGCCACACCTTC

d_call: TRBD1
v_call: TRBV6-5
j_call: TRBJ2-2
clone_size: NA
cdr3_aa: CASTETGVITGELFF
cdr3_nt: TGTGCCAGCACTGAGACAGGGGTTATAACCGGGGAGCTGTTTTTT

d_call: NA
v_call: TRBV11-2
j_call: TRBJ2-1
clone_size: many
cdr3_aa: CASSAGGSSYNEQFF
cdr3_nt: TGTGCCAGCAGCGCCGGGGGCAGCTCCTACAATGAGCAGTTCTTC

d_call: NA
v_call: TRBV5-6
j_call: TRBJ2-3
clone_size: many
cdr3_aa: CASSLVRGRTDTQYF
cdr3_nt: TGTGCCAGCAGCTTAGTTCGGGGACGCACAGATACGCAGTATTTT

d_call: TRBD2
v_call: TRBV3-1
j_call: TRBJ2-1
clone_size: few
cdr3_aa: CASIAAGGHYNEQFF
cdr3_nt: TGTGCCAGCATCGCAGCGGGGGGGCACTACAATGAGCAGTTCTTC

d_call: NA
v_call: TRBV6-5
j_call: TRBJ1-1
clone_size: NA
cdr3_aa: CASGPTGTLSWGNTEAFF
cdr3_nt: TGTGCCAGCGGACCCACAGGGACACTCTCGTGGGGGAACACTGAAGCTTTCTTT

d_call: NA
v_call: TRBV7-9
j_call: TRBJ1-5
clone_size: many
cdr3_aa: CASSPDSINQPQHF
cdr3_nt: TGTGCCAGCAGCCCCGACAGCATAAATCAGCCCCAGCATTTT

d_call: TRBD2
v_call: TRBV7-9
j_call: TRBJ2-1
clone_size: NA
cdr3_aa: CASSTIAGGSAYNEQFF
cdr3_nt: TGTGCCAGCAGCACGATAGCGGGAGGGAGTGCCTACAATGAGCAGTTCTTC

d_call: NA
v_call: TRBV5-1
j_call: TRBJ2-5
clone_size: many
cdr3_aa: CASSLGDYHSHQETQYF
cdr3_nt: TGCGCCAGCAGCTTGGGAGACTACCATTCGCACCAAGAGACCCAGTACTTC

d_call: NA
v_call: TRBV5-4
j_call: TRBJ2-7
clone_size: many
cdr3_aa: CASSLDDPRVGEQYF
cdr3_nt: TGTGCCAGCAGCTTGGATGACCCCAGGGTGGGGGAGCAGTACTTC

d_call: TRBD1
v_call: TRBV5-1
j_call: TRBJ2-2
clone_size: many
cdr3_aa: CASSWGQGPRTGELFF
cdr3_nt: TGCGCCAGCAGCTGGGGACAGGGCCCTCGCACCGGGGAGCTGTTTTTT

d_call: NA
v_call: TRBV29-1
j_call: TRBJ2-2
clone_size: many
cdr3_aa: CSVTAGTGELFF
cdr3_nt: TGCAGCGTCACAGCAGGGACCGGGGAGCTGTTTTTT

d_call: NA
v_call: TRBV2
j_call: TRBJ2-7
clone_size: few
cdr3_aa: CASRGAGVFYEQYF
cdr3_nt: TGTGCCAGCCGTGGGGCAGGGGTGTTTTACGAGCAGTACTTC